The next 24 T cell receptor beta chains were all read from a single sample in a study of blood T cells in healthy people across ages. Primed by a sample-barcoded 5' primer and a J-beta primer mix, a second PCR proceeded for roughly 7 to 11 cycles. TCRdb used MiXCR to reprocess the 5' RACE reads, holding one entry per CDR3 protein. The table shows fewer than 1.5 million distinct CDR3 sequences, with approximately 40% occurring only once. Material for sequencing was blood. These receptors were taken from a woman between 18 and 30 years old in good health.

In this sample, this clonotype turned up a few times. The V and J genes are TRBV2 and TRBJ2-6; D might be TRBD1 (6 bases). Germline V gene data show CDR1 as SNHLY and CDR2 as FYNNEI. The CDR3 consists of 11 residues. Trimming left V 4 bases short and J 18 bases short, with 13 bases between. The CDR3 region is CASSVEGTKTF. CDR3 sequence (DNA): TGTGCCAGCAGTGTTGAAGGGACAAAGACTTTC.

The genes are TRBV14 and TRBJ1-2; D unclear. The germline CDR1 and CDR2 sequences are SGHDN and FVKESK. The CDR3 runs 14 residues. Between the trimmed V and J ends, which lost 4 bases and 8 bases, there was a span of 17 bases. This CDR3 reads CASSPGEWPAGYTF. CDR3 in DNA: TGTGCCAGCAGCCCCGGAGAGTGGCCCGCGGGCTACACCTTC.

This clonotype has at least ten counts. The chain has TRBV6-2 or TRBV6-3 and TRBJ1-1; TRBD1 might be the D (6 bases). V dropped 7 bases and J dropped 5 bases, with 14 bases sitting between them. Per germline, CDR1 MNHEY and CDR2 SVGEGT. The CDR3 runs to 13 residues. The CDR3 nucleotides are TGTGCCAGCAACTTACAGGGCTCGACTGAAGCTTTCTTT. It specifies CASNLQGSTEAFF.

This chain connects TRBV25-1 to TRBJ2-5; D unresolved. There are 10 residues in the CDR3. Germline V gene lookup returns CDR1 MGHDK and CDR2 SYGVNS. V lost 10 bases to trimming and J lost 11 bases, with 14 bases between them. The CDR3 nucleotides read TGTGCCACTAAAGTCAATGAGCAGTACTTC. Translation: CATKVNEQYF.

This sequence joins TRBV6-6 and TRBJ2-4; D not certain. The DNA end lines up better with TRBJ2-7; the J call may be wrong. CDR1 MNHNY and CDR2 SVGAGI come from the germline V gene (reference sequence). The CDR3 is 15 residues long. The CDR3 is CASSYPETGTYEQYF. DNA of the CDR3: TGTGCCAGCAGTTACCCCGAGACGGGTACCTACGAGCAGTACTTC.

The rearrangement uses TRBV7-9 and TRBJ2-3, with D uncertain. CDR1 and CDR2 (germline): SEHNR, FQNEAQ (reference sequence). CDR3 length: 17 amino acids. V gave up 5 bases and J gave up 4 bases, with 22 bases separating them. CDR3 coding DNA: TGTGCCAGCAGCCCCTCCCCTCTTGGGTTTGGCGCAGATACGCAGTATTTT. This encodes CASSPSPLGFGADTQYF.

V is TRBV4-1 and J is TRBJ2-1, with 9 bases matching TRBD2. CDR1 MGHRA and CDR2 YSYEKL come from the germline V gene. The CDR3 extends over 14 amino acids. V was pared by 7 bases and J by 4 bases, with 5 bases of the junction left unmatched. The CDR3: CASTRREGYNEQFF. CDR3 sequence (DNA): TGCGCCAGCACCCGGCGGGAGGGATACAATGAGCAGTTCTTC.

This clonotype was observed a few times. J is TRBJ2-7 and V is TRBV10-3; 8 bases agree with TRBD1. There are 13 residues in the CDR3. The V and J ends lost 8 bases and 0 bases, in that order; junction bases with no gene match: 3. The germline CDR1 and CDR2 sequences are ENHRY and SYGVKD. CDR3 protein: CAIGGTGSYEQYF. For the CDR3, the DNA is TGTGCCATCGGAGGGACAGGCTCCTACGAGCAGTACTTC.

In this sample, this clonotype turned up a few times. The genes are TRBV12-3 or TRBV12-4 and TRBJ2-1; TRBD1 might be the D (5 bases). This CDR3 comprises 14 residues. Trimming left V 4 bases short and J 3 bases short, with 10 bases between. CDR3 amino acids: CASSSETDYNEQFF. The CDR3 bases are TGTGCCAGCAGTTCCGAGACAGACTACAATGAGCAGTTCTTC.

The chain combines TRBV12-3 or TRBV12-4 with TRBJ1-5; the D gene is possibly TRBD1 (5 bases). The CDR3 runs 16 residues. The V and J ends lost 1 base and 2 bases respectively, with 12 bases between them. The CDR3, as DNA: TGTGCCAGCAGTTTAGGAGGGGAGGGAGGCAATCAGCCCCAGCATTTT. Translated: CASSLGGEGGNQPQHF.

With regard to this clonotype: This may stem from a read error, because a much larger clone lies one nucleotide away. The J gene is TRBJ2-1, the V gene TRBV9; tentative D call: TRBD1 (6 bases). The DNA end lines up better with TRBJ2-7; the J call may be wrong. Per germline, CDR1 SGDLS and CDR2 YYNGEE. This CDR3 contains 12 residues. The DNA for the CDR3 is TGTGCCAGCAGCGTAGGGGACAATGAGCAGTACTTC. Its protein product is CASSVGDNEQYF.

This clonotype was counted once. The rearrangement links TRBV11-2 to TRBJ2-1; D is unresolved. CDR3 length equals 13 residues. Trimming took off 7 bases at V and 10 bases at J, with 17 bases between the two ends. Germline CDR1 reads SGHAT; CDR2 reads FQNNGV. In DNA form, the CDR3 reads TGTGCCAGCAACTCAGACTGGTCCTACGAGCAGTTCTTC. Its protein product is CASNSDWSYEQFF.

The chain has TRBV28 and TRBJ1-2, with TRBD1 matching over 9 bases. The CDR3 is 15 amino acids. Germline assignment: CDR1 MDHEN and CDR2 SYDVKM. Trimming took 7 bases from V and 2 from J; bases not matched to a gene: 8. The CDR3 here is CASTSPGQGNYGYTF. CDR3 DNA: TGTGCCAGCACTTCACCGGGACAGGGCAACTATGGCTACACCTTC.

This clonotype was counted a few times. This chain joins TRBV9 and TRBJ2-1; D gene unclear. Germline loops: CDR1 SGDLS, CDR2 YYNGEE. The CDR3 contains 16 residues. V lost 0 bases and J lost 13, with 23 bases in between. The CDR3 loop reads CASSVDSRPLGETQFF. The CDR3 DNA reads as TGTGCCAGCAGCGTAGACAGTCGCCCATTAGGAGAGACCCAGTTCTTC.

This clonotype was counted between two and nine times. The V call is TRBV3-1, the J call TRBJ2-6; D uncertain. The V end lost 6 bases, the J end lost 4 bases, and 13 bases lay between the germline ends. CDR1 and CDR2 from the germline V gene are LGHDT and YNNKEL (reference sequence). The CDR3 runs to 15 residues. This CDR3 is CASRDQVSGANVLTF. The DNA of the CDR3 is TGTGCCAGCAGAGACCAGGTTTCGGGGGCCAACGTCCTGACTTTC.

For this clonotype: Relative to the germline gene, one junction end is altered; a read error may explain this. The CDR3 coding sequence is TGCAGTGCATCTGACAGGGGTCAAGAGCCCCAGTACTTC. Its translation: CSASDRGQEPQYF. The chain joins TRBV20-1 to TRBJ2-5; 8 bases map to TRBD1. Germline CDR1 reads DFQATT; CDR2 reads SNEGSKA (reference sequence). The CDR3 extends over 13 amino acids.

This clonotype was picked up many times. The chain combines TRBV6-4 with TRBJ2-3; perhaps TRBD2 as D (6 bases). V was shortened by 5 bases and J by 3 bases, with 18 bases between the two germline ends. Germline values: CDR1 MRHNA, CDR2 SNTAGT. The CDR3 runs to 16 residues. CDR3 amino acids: CASSPSSGAGTDTQYF. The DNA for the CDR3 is TGTGCCAGCAGTCCAAGTAGCGGAGCTGGGACAGATACGCAGTATTTT.

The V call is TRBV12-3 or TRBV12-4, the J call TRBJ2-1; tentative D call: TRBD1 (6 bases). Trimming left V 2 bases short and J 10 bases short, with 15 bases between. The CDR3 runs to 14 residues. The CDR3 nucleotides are TGTGCCAGCAGTTTATGGCAGGGGAGATGGGAGCAGTTCTTC. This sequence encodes CASSLWQGRWEQFF.

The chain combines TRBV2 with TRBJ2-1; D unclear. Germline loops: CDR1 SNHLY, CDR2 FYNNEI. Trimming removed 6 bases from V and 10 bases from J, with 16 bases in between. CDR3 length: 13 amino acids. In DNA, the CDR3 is TGTGCCAGCAGGGGCCTCGACAACTACGAGCAGTTCTTC. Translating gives CASRGLDNYEQFF.

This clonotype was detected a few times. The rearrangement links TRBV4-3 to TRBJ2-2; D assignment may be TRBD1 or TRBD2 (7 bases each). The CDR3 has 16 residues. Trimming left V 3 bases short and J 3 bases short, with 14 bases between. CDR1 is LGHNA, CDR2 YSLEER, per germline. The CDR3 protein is CASSHGRGQDTGELFF. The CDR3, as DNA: TGCGCCAGCAGCCATGGGAGGGGGCAGGACACCGGGGAGCTGTTTTTT.

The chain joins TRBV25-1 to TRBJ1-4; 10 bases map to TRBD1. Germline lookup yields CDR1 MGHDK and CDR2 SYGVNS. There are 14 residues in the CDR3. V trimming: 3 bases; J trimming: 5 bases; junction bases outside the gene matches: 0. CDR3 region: CASSEDRGNEKLFF. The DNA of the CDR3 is TGTGCCAGCAGTGAGGACAGGGGGAATGAAAAACTGTTTTTT.

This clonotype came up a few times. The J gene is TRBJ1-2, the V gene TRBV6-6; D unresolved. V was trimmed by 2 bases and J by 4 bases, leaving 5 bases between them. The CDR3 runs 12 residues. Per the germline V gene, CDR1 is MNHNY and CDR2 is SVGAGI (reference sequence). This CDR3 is CASSYTTYGYTF. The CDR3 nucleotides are TGTGCCAGCAGTTACACCACCTATGGCTACACCTTC.

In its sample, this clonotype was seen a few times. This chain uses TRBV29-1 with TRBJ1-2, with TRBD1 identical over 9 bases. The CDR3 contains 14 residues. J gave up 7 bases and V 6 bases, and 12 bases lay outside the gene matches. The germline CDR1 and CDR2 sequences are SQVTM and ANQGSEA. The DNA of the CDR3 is TGCAGCGTCGATCTTCCGGGACAGGGCTCTGGCTACACCTTC. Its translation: CSVDLPGQGSGYTF.

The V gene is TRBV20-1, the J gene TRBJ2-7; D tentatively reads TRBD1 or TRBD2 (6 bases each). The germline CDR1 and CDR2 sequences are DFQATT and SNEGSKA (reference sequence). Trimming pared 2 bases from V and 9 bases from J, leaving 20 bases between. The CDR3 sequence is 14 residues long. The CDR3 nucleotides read TGCAGTGCTAGACAGACGGGGGCCTACAATGGGCAGTACTTC. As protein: CSARQTGAYNGQYF.